The source of this T cell receptor (beta chain) is a study of cytomegalovirus exposure and HLA in healthy donors. Study information: Ancestry clustering placed more than 80% of 350 to 500 genotyped donors in the Caucasian-associated cluster.

Primers: 60 Vbeta forward and 13 Jbeta reverse. TCRdb's table, derived via immunoSEQ multiplex PCR, lists solely in-frame clones and lacks some. This table holds 130,000 or so clones, 75% to 90% found once. On this clone: Its antigen is still unknown.

Overall study results and limits: Productive rates of about 87% or about 30% were seen for most TCR beta V segments in an earlier analysis.

Trimming at V came to 7 bases and at J to 5 bases, leaving 12 bases not matched to a gene. This CDR3 spans 16 amino acids. Germline V gene data show CDR1 as SNHLY and CDR2 as FYNNEI. The rearrangement links TRBV2 to TRBJ2-5, with 11 bases aligning to TRBD2. This clonotype originated in a woman in her 30s in good health and CMV-seropositive. Sequencing was done on a sample of PBMCs. The CDR3 coding sequence is TGTGCCAGCATTGTAGCGGGGGGGCGTTACGAGGAGACCCAGTACTTC. Amino acids: CASIVAGGRYEETQYF.